The rows below give T cell receptor beta chains drawn from one sample of a study of Graves' ophthalmopathy and Graves' hyperthyroidism. TCRdb passed the multiplex PCR reads through MiXCR, listing each CDR3 protein once. Among approximately 1.2 million distinct CDR3 sequences listed, about 36% were seen once. Specimen: peripheral blood or thyroid tissue (not recorded which). The origin of the receptors is an adult man with Graves' hyperthyroidism. Both conserved end residues are part of each CDR3. Fields, in order: V gene, clone size, J gene, D gene, CDR3 DNA, CDR3 protein. D genes are given only for firm matches. Not every row has a clone size; where given, it reads once, few, many or a size class.

TRBV9,-,TRBJ2-3,-,TGTGCCAGCAGCGTAGTGGGACACAGCACAGATACGCAGTATTTT,CASSVVGHSTDTQYF
TRBV18,-,TRBJ1-1,TRBD1,TGTGCCAGCTCACCACCGGACAGGGCAAACACTGAAGCTTTCTTT,CASSPPDRANTEAFF
TRBV27,many,TRBJ1-1,-,TGTGCCAGCCGCCCTCCTTCAGGGAACACTGAAGCTTTCTTT,CASRPPSGNTEAFF
TRBV20-1,many,TRBJ2-7,TRBD2,TGCAGTGCTAAGCTAGCGGGAGGGCCCTACGAGCAGTACTTC,CSAKLAGGPYEQYF
TRBV19,-,TRBJ1-1,-,TGTGCCAGTAGTATCTTGGGGTTCGCTGAAGCTTTCTTT,CASSILGFAEAFF
TRBV29-1,many,TRBJ1-5,-,TGCAGCATTGGGGGAGGGGATCAGCCCCAGCATTTT,CSIGGGDQPQHF
TRBV29-1,once,TRBJ2-5,TRBD2,TGCAGCGTTGACTCGGGAGGAGAGACCCAGTACTTC,CSVDSGGETQYF
TRBV19,-,TRBJ1-5,-,TGTGCCAGTAGTATAGCAGGGGATAGCAATCAGCCCCAGCATTTT,CASSIAGDSNQPQHF
TRBV20-1,-,TRBJ2-7,TRBD2,TGCAGTGCTAGAGATGTTCGGCGGGAGTATTTCAACGAGCAGTACTTC,CSARDVRREYFNEQYF
TRBV10-3,-,TRBJ2-2,TRBD2,TGTGCCAGCCCTGGAGCCGAACTAGCGGAGAACACCGGGGAGCTGTTTTTT,CASPGAELAENTGELFF
TRBV9,few,TRBJ1-2,TRBD1,TGTGCCAGCAGCGTATGGGGACAGGGCTATGGCTACACCTTC,CASSVWGQGYGYTF
TRBV7-9,few,TRBJ1-1,-,TGTGCCAGCAGCTTAAGACGGGGGTTCGGATTGGACACTGAAGCTTTCTTT,CASSLRRGFGLDTEAFF
TRBV25-1,many,TRBJ1-2,-,TGTGCCAGCAGTGAATGGGGGAAAGGCTACACCTTC,CASSEWGKGYTF
TRBV30,-,TRBJ2-7,-,TGTGCCTGGACCGGAGCTAGCTACGAGCAGTACTTC,CAWTGASYEQYF
TRBV6-1,few,TRBJ2-5,-,TGTGCCAGCAGCCCATATATGGCAGGGCAAGAGACCCAGTACTTC,CASSPYMAGQETQYF
TRBV6-5,-,TRBJ2-7,TRBD2,TGTGCCATCAGCGACTCAGGTAGCGGGAGGCCCCCCTACGAGCAGTACTTC,CAISDSGSGRPPYEQYF
TRBV10-3,-,TRBJ1-6,TRBD1,TGTGCCATCAGTCCGGGACAGCCTTCGAGGAACTCACCCCTCCACTTT,CAISPGQPSRNSPLHF
TRBV9,once,TRBJ2-2,TRBD2,TGTGCCAGCAGCGTCGCGAGCGGGGGGGCCGGGGAGCTGTTTTTT,CASSVASGGAGELFF
TRBV5-1,few,TRBJ2-5,-,TGCGCCAGCACCCAGCAGGGTCAAGAGACCCAGTACTTC,CASTQQGQETQYF
TRBV7-2,-,TRBJ2-7,TRBD2,TGTGCCAGCCTTAGCGGGGTGAACTACGAGCAGTACTTC,CASLSGVNYEQYF
TRBV29-1,many,TRBJ2-7,TRBD2,TGCAGCGTTGTCGCCGGGGAGGGACTAGCGGGAGGGCGGGGGGCCTACGAGCAGTACTTC,CSVVAGEGLAGGRGAYEQYF
TRBV29-1,-,TRBJ1-4,TRBD1,TGCAGCGGCGGGACAGGGAATGAAAAACTGTTTTTT,CSGGTGNEKLFF
TRBV7-9,many,TRBJ2-7,-,TGTGCCAGCAGCCCGCCCAGTTTTGGGCAGTACTTC,CASSPPSFGQYF
TRBV10-3,many,TRBJ2-7,TRBD1,TGTGCCATCAGTGGCCCGAGACAGGGGACCTACGAGCAGTACTTC,CAISGPRQGTYEQYF
TRBV7-9,-,TRBJ2-7,TRBD1,TGTGCCAGCAGCCTACAGGGGGCCAGTCCCTACGAGCAGTACTTC,CASSLQGASPYEQYF
TRBV6-6,-,TRBJ2-7,-,TGTGCCAGCAGCCAGACTAGAAACGAGCAGTACTTC,CASSQTRNEQYF
TRBV6-5,once,TRBJ1-4,-,TGTGCCTGCCGGGACGACAGTTGGGAAAAACTGTTTTTT,CACRDDSWEKLFF
TRBV12-3/TRBV12-4,many,TRBJ1-5,-,TGTGCCAGCAGTGGGACTCGGGGCAATCAGCCCCAGCATTTT,CASSGTRGNQPQHF
TRBV25-1,many,TRBJ2-7,-,TGTGCCAGCAGGGGCCCCAGCTCCTACGAGCAGTACTTC,CASRGPSSYEQYF
TRBV5-6,few,TRBJ1-3,-,TGTGCCAGCAGCTGGACGACGTTGAGGAACACCATATATTTT,CASSWTTLRNTIYF
TRBV19,-,TRBJ1-1,TRBD1,TGTGCCAGTAGTTCGCGGGGGACAGGGGTGGATGAAGCTTTCTTT,CASSSRGTGVDEAFF
TRBV10-3,-,TRBJ1-5,-,TGTGCCATCAGCCCCTCGGACGGTAGCAATCAGCCTCAGCATTTT,CAISPSDGSNQPQHF
TRBV12-3/TRBV12-4,many,TRBJ1-1,-,TGTGCCAGCAGTTTACTGGGGGGGGAAGCTTTCTTT,CASSLLGGEAFF
TRBV15,-,TRBJ1-3,-,TGTGCCACCAGCGGCAGCCTTACTGGAAACACCATATATTTT,CATSGSLTGNTIYF
TRBV7-2,many,TRBJ1-1,-,TGTGCCAGCAGACAGTTAACTGAAGCTTTCTTT,CASRQLTEAFF
TRBV10-3,-,TRBJ2-1,TRBD1,TGTGCCAGCAGTGAGGGGACAGGGGGCTACAATGAGCAGTTCTTC,CASSEGTGGYNEQFF
TRBV29-1,-,TRBJ1-2,-,TGCAGCGTTATCCAGGGACACTATGGCTACACCTTC,CSVIQGHYGYTF
TRBV12-3/TRBV12-4,-,TRBJ1-6,-,TGTGCCAGCAGGGGCCCGGGACGGAATAATTCACCCCTCCACTTT,CASRGPGRNNSPLHF
TRBV7-2,many,TRBJ1-1,-,TGTGCCAGCAGCGACCGGCCCTTCCCAATTGAAGCTTTCTTT,CASSDRPFPIEAFF
TRBV12-3/TRBV12-4,few,TRBJ1-5,-,TGTGCCAGCAGTCCTACTCAAGGGACTATACAGCCCCAGCATTTT,CASSPTQGTIQPQHF